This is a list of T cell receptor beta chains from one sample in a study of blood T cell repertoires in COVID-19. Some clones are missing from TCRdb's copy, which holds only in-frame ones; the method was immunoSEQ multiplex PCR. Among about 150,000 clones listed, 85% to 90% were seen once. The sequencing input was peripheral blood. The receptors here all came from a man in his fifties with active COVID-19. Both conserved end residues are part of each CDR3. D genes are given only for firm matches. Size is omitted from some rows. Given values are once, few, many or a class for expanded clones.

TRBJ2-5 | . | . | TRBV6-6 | TGTGCCAGCAGCTATGGACTCCAAGAGACCCAGTACTTC | CASSYGLQETQYF
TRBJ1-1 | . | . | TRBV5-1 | TGCGCCAGCAGCTTTTTGGGAGGAGAAGCTTTCTTT | CASSFLGGEAFF
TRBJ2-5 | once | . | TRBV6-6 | TGTGCCAGCAGTTACCGCGCGACCCAGTACTTC | CASSYRATQYF
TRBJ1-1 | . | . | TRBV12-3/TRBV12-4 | TGTGCCAGCAGTTTGGAGCAGAACACTGAAGCTTTCTTT | CASSLEQNTEAFF
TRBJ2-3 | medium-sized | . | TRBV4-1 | TGCGCCAGCAGCGACACGGGAGCTACTACAGATACGCAGTATTTT | CASSDTGATTDTQYF
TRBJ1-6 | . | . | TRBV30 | TGTGCCTGGAAGGACACGACCAATTCACCCCTCCACTTT | CAWKDTTNSPLHF
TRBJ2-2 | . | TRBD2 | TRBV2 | TGTGCCCAAGGGACTAGCGGGGGATTTAACACCGGGGAGCTGTTTTTT | CAQGTSGGFNTGELFF
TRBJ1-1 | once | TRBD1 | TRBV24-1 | TGTGCCACCGAGCGGTTAGAGGACAGGGCCGCTGAAGCTTTCTTT | CATERLEDRAAEAFF
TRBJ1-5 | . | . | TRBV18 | TGTGCCAGCTCACCACAGGGTGGGACAAATCAGCCCCAGCATTTT | CASSPQGGTNQPQHF
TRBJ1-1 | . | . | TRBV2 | TGTGCCAGCAGCCAAGGGGAGGGGACTGAAGCTTTCTTT | CASSQGEGTEAFF
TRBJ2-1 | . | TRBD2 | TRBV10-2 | TGCGCCAGCAGTGAGACTAGCGGGGGGTCCTACAATGAGCAGTTCTTC | CASSETSGGSYNEQFF
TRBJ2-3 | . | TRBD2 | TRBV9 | TGTGCCAGCAGCGTAGCTAGCGGGGGAAATACGCAGTATTTT | CASSVASGGNTQYF
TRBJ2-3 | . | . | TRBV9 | TGTGCCAGCAGCCCCCAGTCGGGTAAGCAGTATTTT | CASSPQSGKQYF
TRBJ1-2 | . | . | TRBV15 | TGTGCCACCAGCAGAGATCTCTATGGCTACACCTTC | CATSRDLYGYTF
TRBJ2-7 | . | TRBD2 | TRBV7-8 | TGTGCCAGCAACGGCGGGGGACCCTACGAGCAGTACTTC | CASNGGGPYEQYF
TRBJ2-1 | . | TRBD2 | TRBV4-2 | TGTGCCAGCAGCCAAGGTAGCGGGGGCCACAATGAGCAGTTCTTC | CASSQGSGGHNEQFF
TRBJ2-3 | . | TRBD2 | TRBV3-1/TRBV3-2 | TGTGCCAGCAGCCGTTCTAGCGGGGCGAGCACAGATACGCAGTATTTT | CASSRSSGASTDTQYF
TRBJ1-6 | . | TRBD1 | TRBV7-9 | TGTGCCAGCAGCCCACAGGGGGAATCACCCCTCCACTTT | CASSPQGESPLHF
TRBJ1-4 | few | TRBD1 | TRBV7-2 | TGTGCCAGCAGCCGGGACAGGGGATATGAAAAACTGTTTTTT | CASSRDRGYEKLFF
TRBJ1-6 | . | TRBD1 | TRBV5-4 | TGTGCCAGCAGCTTGGCCGGGACAGGGCTGAAAACCCTCCACTTT | CASSLAGTGLKTLHF
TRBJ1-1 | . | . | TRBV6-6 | TGTGCCAGTGGGCGGGGATCGGGCACTGAAGCTTTCTTT | CASGRGSGTEAFF
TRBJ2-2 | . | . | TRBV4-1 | TGCGCCAGCAGCCAAACGGCGGGCGGCACCGGGGAGCTGTTTTTT | CASSQTAGGTGELFF
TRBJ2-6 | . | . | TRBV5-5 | TGTGCCAGCAGCTTGTCCTCCTGGCTTGGGGCCAACGTCCTGACTTTC | CASSLSSWLGANVLTF
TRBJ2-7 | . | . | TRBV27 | TGTGCCAGCAGTTCGTCCTACGAGCAGTACTTC | CASSSSYEQYF
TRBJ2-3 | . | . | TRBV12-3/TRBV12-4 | TGTGCCAGCACGGCGGGGGCCAAAGATACGCAGTATTTT | CASTAGAKDTQYF
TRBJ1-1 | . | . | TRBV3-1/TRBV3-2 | TGTGCCAGCAGCCAAGATTGGGAGGGGACGACGACGGAAGCTTTCTTT | CASSQDWEGTTTEAFF
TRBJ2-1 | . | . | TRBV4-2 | TGTGCCAGCAGCCAACTTTGGGGGGATGAGCAGTTCTTC | CASSQLWGDEQFF